The 7 T cell receptor beta chains presented below share a single source sample, sequenced in a study of blood T cell repertoires in COVID-19. Some clones are missing from TCRdb's copy, which holds only in-frame ones; the method was immunoSEQ multiplex PCR. In the table there are some 70,000 clones, more than 85% of which are singletons. The sequenced material came from peripheral blood. These receptors were obtained from a human donor with active COVID-19. The donor label of this sample is uncertain.

The rearrangement joins TRBV7-9 to TRBJ2-1; 9 nucleotides align to TRBD2. Germline loops: CDR1 SEHNR, CDR2 FQNEAQ (reference sequence). J gave up 4 bases and V 6 bases, and 4 bases lay outside the gene matches. The length of the CDR3 is 14 residues. DNA for the CDR3: TGTGCCAGCAGTCCTAGCGGGGCTTACAATGAGCAGTTCTTC. Residues: CASSPSGAYNEQFF.

The chain employs TRBV9 and TRBJ1-6; the D is unclear. Trimming removed 0 bases at V and 7 bases at J, with 5 bases between. CDR1 and CDR2 from the germline V gene are SGDLS and YYNGEE. The CDR3 is made up of 13 amino acids. CDR3 protein: CASSVATNSPLHF. The CDR3 nucleotides are TGTGCCAGCAGCGTAGCTACCAATTCACCCCTCCACTTT.

The chain joins TRBV25-1 to TRBJ2-7; tentative D call: TRBD1 (5 bases). Trimming took 4 bases from V and 2 from J, leaving 6 bases between them. The germline gives CDR1 MGHDK, CDR2 SYGVNS. This CDR3 is built from 12 residues. In DNA form, the CDR3 reads TGTGCCAGCAGTGCAGGGACCTACGAGCAGTACTTC. This codes for CASSAGTYEQYF.

V is TRBV5-5 and J is TRBJ2-1; D is undetermined. Trimming took off 3 bases at V and 8 bases at J, with 18 bases between the two ends. Germline V gene data show CDR1 as SGHKS and CDR2 as YYEKEE (reference sequence). The CDR3 length is 15 residues. CDR3 loop: CASSSTVRVVDEQFF. CDR3 bases: TGTGCCAGCAGCTCGACGGTTCGGGTTGTTGATGAGCAGTTCTTC. Supplemented by reference TRBV5-5 and TRBJ2-1, the full variable domain reads DAGVTQSPTHLIKTRGQQVTLRCSPISGHKSVSWYQQVLGQGPQFIFQYYEKEERGRGNFPDRFSARQFPNYSSELNVNALLLGDSALYLCASSSTVRVVDEQFFGPGTRLTVL.

The rearrangement uses TRBV5-1 and TRBJ2-3; possible D gene TRBD2, 6 bases. Germline values: CDR1 SGHRS, CDR2 YFSETQ. This CDR3 comprises 17 residues. V lost 7 bases, J lost 1 base, and 22 bases lay in between. This CDR3 reads CASGNHGTSIGTDTQYF. CDR3 in DNA: TGCGCCAGCGGCAACCATGGGACTTCCATCGGCACAGATACGCAGTATTTT.

The V call is TRBV5-1, the J call TRBJ1-2; 10 bases are a match to TRBD1. V gave up 7 bases and J gave up 1 base; unmatched junction bases: 10. The CDR3 consists of 16 residues. CDR1 and CDR2 from the germline V gene are SGHRS and YFSETQ. CDR3 DNA: TGCGCCAGCCGCCGGACAGGGGGGCTCCGTAACTATGGCTACACCTTC. This codes for CASRRTGGLRNYGYTF.

This chain joins TRBV18 and TRBJ2-2; TRBD2 agrees at 9 bases. Per the germline V gene, CDR1 is KGHSH and CDR2 is LQKENI. The CDR3 has 16 residues. The V segment lost 6 bases and the J segment 0 bases; nucleotides outside the gene matches: 5. The DNA for the CDR3 is TGTGCCAGCTCGGTCGCGGGAGGGCCGAACACCGGGGAGCTGTTTTTT. Its protein is CASSVAGGPNTGELFF.